A single sample is the source of the 22 T cell receptor beta chains below, sequenced in a study of CD8 T cells in ankylosing spondylitis. Their antigens remain unidentified. Study-level results: Ankylosing spondylitis blood appeared to be characterized by a TCR beta motif of 8 or 9 highly homologous variants.

TCRdb reprocessed the 5' RACE reads via MiXCR and lists one record per CDR3 protein. The sample lists about 450,000 distinct CDR3 sequences; about 25% were seen once. Source material: blood, either unsorted or a sorted T cell fraction (not recorded which). The receptors were gathered from a male donor with ankylosing spondylitis.

This clonotype was counted only a few times. V usage is TRBV24-1 and J usage is TRBJ2-1, with 10 bases fitting TRBD2. Losses at the gene ends were 5 bases for V and 7 bases for J; bases not matched to a gene: 7. The CDR3 loop spans 15 amino acids. The germline CDR1 and CDR2 sequences are KGHDR and SFDVKD. The CDR3 reads CATSAAAGGPNEQFF. DNA of the CDR3: TGTGCCACCAGTGCTGCAGCGGGAGGGCCGAATGAGCAGTTCTTC.

The chain links TRBV20-1 to TRBJ2-1; no reliable D call. V was trimmed by 0 bases and J by 8 bases, leaving 14 bases between them. The CDR3 has 14 amino acids. The germline CDR1 and CDR2 sequences are DFQATT and SNEGSKA (reference sequence). The CDR3 region is CSARDQAPADEQFF. In DNA, the CDR3 is TGCAGTGCTAGAGATCAGGCCCCCGCGGATGAGCAGTTCTTC.

In this sample, this clonotype turned up a few times. V gene TRBV20-1 combines with J gene TRBJ1-1; TRBD1 agrees at 9 bases. The junction had 7 bases not matched to a gene; V was cut back by 0 bases and J by 5 bases. From germline, CDR1 is DFQATT and CDR2 SNEGSKA (reference sequence). CDR3 length: 15 residues. The CDR3 DNA is TGCAGTGCTAGAGATCGGGGGACAGGGTGGACTGAAGCTTTCTTT. Translating it yields CSARDRGTGWTEAFF.

The chain joins TRBV7-9 to TRBJ2-5; D gene unclear. V was cut by 2 bases and J by 3 bases, with 7 bases left in between. There are 13 residues in the CDR3. Germline-derived CDR1 and CDR2 are SEHNR and FQNEAQ (reference sequence). Here the CDR3 reads CASSLKTEETQYF. CDR3 nucleotides: TGTGCCAGCAGCTTAAAAACAGAAGAGACCCAGTACTTC. Full variable domain (missing parts from reference TRBV7-9 and TRBJ2-5): DTGVSQNPRHKITKRGQNVTFRCDPISEHNRLYWYRQTLGQGPEFLTYFQNEAQLEKSRLLSDRFSAERPKGSFSTLEIQRTEQGDSAMYLCASSLKTEETQYFGPGTRLLVL.

The V and J genes are TRBV12-3 or TRBV12-4 and TRBJ2-5; D uncertain. The CDR3 has 12 amino acids. Between the trimmed V and J ends, which lost 6 bases and 3 bases, there was a span of 8 bases. The CDR3 region has the DNA TGTGCCAGCAGCTCAGCAGAAGAGACCCAGTACTTC. Protein product: CASSSAEETQYF.

The gene calls are TRBV29-1 and TRBJ2-3; D not resolved. The germline V gene encodes CDR1 SQVTM and CDR2 ANQGSEA. The V gene lost 4 bases and the J gene lost 3 bases, with 8 bases spanning the gap. CDR3 length: 12 residues. The CDR3 protein is CSVVPETDTQYF. CDR3 nucleotides: TGCAGCGTTGTCCCGGAGACAGATACGCAGTATTTT.

This chain uses TRBV6-1 with TRBJ2-1, with TRBD2 matching 10 bases. In germline, CDR1 is MNHNS, CDR2 SASEGT. Trimming took 1 base from V and 8 from J; bases not matched to a gene: 8. CDR3 size: 16 residues. The CDR3 DNA reads TGTGCCAGCAGTGAAGTAGCTAGCGGGAGCGGTCATGAGCAGTTCTTC. Its protein is CASSEVASGSGHEQFF.

This chain joins TRBV10-1 and TRBJ2-1, with a possible D match to TRBD1 (5 bases). CDR3 length: 12 residues. CDR1 is WNHNN and CDR2 is SYGVQD in the germline V gene (reference sequence). V was cut by 4 bases and J by 9 bases, with 10 bases left in between. The DNA of the CDR3 is TGCGCCAGCAGTGGGGGCCAGGGTGAGCAGTTCTTC. The encoded protein is CASSGGQGEQFF.

This clonotype was found a few times. V gene TRBV7-8 combines with J gene TRBJ2-3; TRBD2 matches 12 bases. CDR3 size: 17 residues. Germline V gene data show CDR1 as SGHVS and CDR2 as FQNEAQ. Trimming at V came to 4 bases and at J to 2 bases, leaving 7 bases not matched to a gene. CDR3 residues: CASSWPLAGGPTDTQYF. The CDR3 DNA is TGTGCCAGCAGCTGGCCTCTAGCGGGAGGGCCCACAGATACGCAGTATTTT.

This clonotype occurred a few times. The V and J genes are TRBV6-1 and TRBJ1-5, with D uncertain. Germline V lookup: CDR1 MNHNS, CDR2 SASEGT. The CDR3 is made up of 14 amino acids. V was pared by 6 bases and J by 5 bases, with 14 bases between. This chain's CDR3 is CASSKGWLDQPQHF. The CDR3 DNA is TGTGCCAGCAGCAAAGGGTGGCTCGATCAGCCCCAGCATTTT.

V and J are TRBV18 and TRBJ1-1; D call uncertain. Per germline, CDR1 KGHSH and CDR2 LQKENI. V lost 1 base and J 1 base, leaving 13 bases between the germline ends. The CDR3 is 16 residues long. The DNA of the CDR3 is TGTGCCAGCTCACCACTCTCGGTGCTTCAGAACACTGAAGCTTTCTTT. It is translated as CASSPLSVLQNTEAFF. Using reference TRBV18 and TRBJ1-1 for the parts outside the CDR3, the full variable domain is NAGVMQNPRHLVRRRGQEARLRCSPMKGHSHVYWYRQLPEEGLKFMVYLQKENIIDESGMPKERFSAEFPKEGPSILRIQQVVRGDSAAYFCASSPLSVLQNTEAFFGQGTRLTVV.

The count of this clonotype is one. Here the CDR3 reads CASSSLAGVNGEQFF. CDR3 nucleotide sequence: TGTGCCAGCAGCTCACTAGCGGGAGTTAATGGTGAGCAGTTCTTC. This sequence joins TRBV5-6 and TRBJ2-1; 11 nucleotides align to TRBD2. This CDR3 is 15 amino acids long. Germline CDR1 is SGHDT and CDR2 is YYEEEE. V was clipped by 3 bases and J by 9 bases; unmatched bases: 8.

The chain joins TRBV12-3 or TRBV12-4 to TRBJ2-3; a possible D gene is TRBD1 (5 bases). This CDR3 contains 16 residues. Trimming left V 3 bases short and J 4 bases short, with 17 bases between. This CDR3 reads CASSFARALWADTQYF. The CDR3 DNA sequence: TGTGCCAGCAGTTTCGCCAGGGCCCTGTGGGCAGATACGCAGTATTTT.

The J gene is TRBJ2-2, the V gene TRBV6-1; TRBD2 matches 12 bases. The CDR3 is made up of 17 amino acids. V was pared by 8 bases and J by 3 bases, with 10 bases of the junction left unmatched. Per the germline V gene, CDR1 is MNHNS and CDR2 is SASEGT. CDR3 loop: CASSIPGLAGYTGELFF. The CDR3 nucleotides are TGTGCCAGCTCAATTCCCGGACTAGCGGGGTACACCGGGGAGCTGTTTTTT.

The J gene is TRBJ1-1, the V gene TRBV5-1; possibly TRBD1 for D (5 bases). CDR1 is SGHRS, CDR2 YFSETQ, per germline. The CDR3 has 15 amino acids. V was trimmed by 2 bases and J by 2 bases, leaving 13 bases between them. In DNA form, the CDR3 reads TGCGCCAGCAGCTTTTCAGGGAGGAGTAACACTGAAGCTTTCTTT. This sequence encodes CASSFSGRSNTEAFF. Based on the CDR3 plus reference TRBV5-1 and TRBJ1-1, the full variable domain is KAGVTQTPRYLIKTRGQQVTLSCSPISGHRSVSWYQQTPGQGLQFLFEYFSETQRNKGNFPGRFSGRQFSNSRSEMNVSTLELGDSALYLCASSFSGRSNTEAFFGQGTRLTVV.

This clonotype has only a few counts. J is TRBJ2-5 and V is TRBV29-1; the D gene is possibly TRBD2 (6 bases). Germline CDR1 reads SQVTM; CDR2 reads ANQGSEA. V was shortened by 5 bases and J by 4 bases, with 17 bases between the two germline ends. This CDR3 has 14 residues. The CDR3 DNA follows: TGCAGCGTTACCCATCCTCGGGGAGGAGAGACCCAGTACTTC. It translates to CSVTHPRGGETQYF.

The sample holds a few counts of this clonotype. The chain couples TRBV20-1 to TRBJ1-5, with TRBD1 matching 10 bases. CDR1 is DFQATT and CDR2 is SNEGSKA in the germline V gene (reference sequence). Trimming removed 5 bases from V and 7 bases from J; junction bases left unmatched: 5. This CDR3 region has 13 residues. Written as DNA, the CDR3 is TGCAGTGCTGAGGACAGGGGGATCCAGCCCCAGCATTTT. Protein product: CSAEDRGIQPQHF.

This clonotype occurred a few times. This chain joins TRBV20-1 and TRBJ2-5, with D hard to call. The ends were cut back, 4 bases at V and 5 bases at J, with 11 bases in the middle. This CDR3 has 12 amino acids. Germline V lookup: CDR1 DFQATT, CDR2 SNEGSKA (reference sequence). The CDR3 nucleotides read TGCAGTGCTATCTCGAGACTTGAGACCCAGTACTTC. This codes for CSAISRLETQYF.

This chain links TRBV12-3 or TRBV12-4 with TRBJ1-1, with D perhaps matching TRBD1 (5 bases). Trimming removed 2 bases at V and 11 bases at J, with 15 bases between. This CDR3 is built from 13 residues. CDR3 sequence reads: CASSLWGEENAFF. The CDR3 nucleotides read TGTGCCAGCAGTTTATGGGGGGAGGAGAATGCTTTCTTT.

This clonotype was counted many times. This chain connects TRBV2 to TRBJ2-1; D possibly matches TRBD1 or TRBD2 (5 bases each). This CDR3 contains 16 residues. Germline CDR1 SNHLY, CDR2 FYNNEI. The germline V and J ends were trimmed by 7 bases and 0 bases, with 16 bases remaining between them. CDR3 loop: CASMGLGRHSYNEQFF. CDR3 nucleotide sequence: TGTGCCAGCATGGGATTGGGACGCCACTCCTACAATGAGCAGTTCTTC.

This clonotype was observed a handful of times. The rearrangement links TRBV11-2 to TRBJ1-5, with 7 bases matching TRBD1. Unmatched junction bases numbered 4, after V lost 5 bases and J lost 0 bases. CDR1 SGHAT and CDR2 FQNNGV come from the germline V gene. This CDR3 is built from 15 residues. This CDR3 is CASSTGVDSNQPQHF. CDR3 bases: TGTGCCAGCAGCACAGGGGTTGATAGCAATCAGCCCCAGCATTTT.

This clonotype was counted at least ten times. The junction and the germline gene differ at one end; a read error may be behind it. The chain couples TRBV5-1 to TRBJ1-1, with a possible D match to TRBD1 (6 bases). Germline V gene data show CDR1 as SGHRS and CDR2 as YFSETQ. The CDR3 is made up of 13 amino acids. CDR3 nucleotide sequence: TGTGCCAGCAGCATACAGGGGAACACTGAAGCTTTCTTT. Its protein product is CASSIQGNTEAFF. Using reference TRBV5-1 and TRBJ1-1 for the parts outside the CDR3, the full variable domain is KAGVTQTPRYLIKTRGQQVTLSCSPISGHRSVSWYQQTPGQGLQFLFEYFSETQRNKGNFPGRFSGRQFSNSRSEMNVSTLELGDSALYLCASSIQGNTEAFFGQGTRLTVV.